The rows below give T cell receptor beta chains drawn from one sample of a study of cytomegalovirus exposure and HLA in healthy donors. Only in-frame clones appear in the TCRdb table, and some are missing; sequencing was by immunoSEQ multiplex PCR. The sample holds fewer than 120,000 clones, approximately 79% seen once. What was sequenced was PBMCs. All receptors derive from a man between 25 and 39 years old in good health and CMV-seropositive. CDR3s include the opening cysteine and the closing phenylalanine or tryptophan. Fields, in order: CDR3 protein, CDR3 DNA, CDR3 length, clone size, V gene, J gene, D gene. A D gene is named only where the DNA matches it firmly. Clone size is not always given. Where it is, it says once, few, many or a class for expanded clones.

CASSPEPGQEYGYTF,TGTGCCAGCAGTCCCGAACCGGGACAGGAGTATGGCTACACCTTC,15,few,TRBV6-4,TRBJ1-2,TRBD1
CASGRLAGGPDTQYF,TGTGCCAGCGGCCGACTAGCGGGGGGGCCAGATACGCAGTATTTT,15,NA,TRBV6-1,TRBJ2-3,TRBD2
CASSRGQGIIEAFF,TGTGCCAGTAGTAGGGGACAGGGGATAATTGAAGCTTTCTTT,14,NA,TRBV19,TRBJ1-1,TRBD1
CAWSVGARTQYF,TGTGCCTGGAGTGTTGGGGCGCGTACGCAGTATTTT,12,once,TRBV30,TRBJ2-3,NA
CTSSLSGGQETQYF,TGTACCAGCAGCCTTAGCGGGGGGCAAGAGACCCAGTACTTC,14,NA,TRBV7-3,TRBJ2-5,TRBD2
CASSAGQGGYEQYF,TGTGCCAGCAGTGCGGGACAGGGGGGATACGAGCAGTACTTC,14,NA,TRBV27,TRBJ2-7,TRBD1
CASSQQVAGELFF,TGTGCCAGCAGCCAACAGGTCGCCGGGGAGCTGTTTTTT,13,NA,TRBV14,TRBJ2-2,NA
CASSLDTGGSDTQYF,TGTGCCAGCAGCTTAGATACAGGGGGGTCAGATACGCAGTATTTT,15,NA,TRBV7-3,TRBJ2-3,TRBD1
CSVKTSGDTGELFF,TGCAGCGTCAAGACTAGCGGGGACACCGGGGAGCTGTTTTTT,14,NA,TRBV29-1,TRBJ2-2,TRBD2
CASSGGQLSGEKLFF,TGTGCCAGCAGCGGGGGACAGTTGAGTGGTGAAAAACTGTTTTTT,15,NA,TRBV7-8,TRBJ1-4,TRBD1
CASSQETESYEQYF,TGCGCCAGCAGCCAAGAGACAGAGTCCTACGAGCAGTACTTC,14,NA,TRBV4-3,TRBJ2-7,NA
CASSLVLDSQNIQYF,TGCGCCAGCAGCTTGGTATTGGACAGTCAAAACATTCAGTACTTC,15,NA,TRBV5-1,TRBJ2-4,NA
CASSSSSGGAGELFF,TGTGCCAGCAGTTCATCTAGCGGGGGGGCCGGGGAGCTGTTTTTT,15,NA,TRBV6-5,TRBJ2-2,TRBD2
CASSRSSAGSVYEQYF,TGTGCCAGCAGCCGTTCCTCGGCCGGGAGTGTCTACGAGCAGTACTTC,16,NA,TRBV14,TRBJ2-7,NA
CASSQALGNTIYF,TGTGCCAGCAGCCAAGCCTTAGGAAACACCATATATTTT,13,NA,TRBV14,TRBJ1-3,NA
CASSLETGRSYNEQFF,TGTGCCAGCAGCTTAGAGACAGGGCGCTCCTACAATGAGCAGTTCTTC,16,NA,TRBV7-2,TRBJ2-1,TRBD1
CASRDRGHEQYF,TGCGCCAGCAGGGACAGGGGCCACGAGCAGTACTTC,12,NA,TRBV10-1,TRBJ2-7,TRBD1
CASSPSDRATGELFF,TGTGCCAGCAGCCCTAGTGACAGGGCCACAGGGGAGCTGTTTTTT,15,few,TRBV7-9,TRBJ2-2,TRBD1
CASSYSTSRSSYGYTF,TGTGCCAGCAGTTACTCGACCAGCAGGTCGAGCTATGGCTACACCTTC,16,NA,TRBV6-6,TRBJ1-2,NA
CASSVGVYGTGYEQYF,TGTGCCAGCAGCGTAGGAGTTTACGGGACAGGCTACGAGCAGTACTTC,16,NA,TRBV9,TRBJ2-7,TRBD1
CASSVGRGLAKNIQYF,TGTGCCAGCAGCGTTGGTCGGGGGTTAGCCAAAAACATTCAGTACTTC,16,NA,TRBV9,TRBJ2-4,NA
CASSLSSRQGHETQYF,TGTGCCAGCAGTTTATCGAGCCGGCAGGGCCACGAGACCCAGTACTTC,16,NA,TRBV27,TRBJ2-5,NA
CASSFYLAGELDTQYF,TGTGCCAGCAGCTTCTATCTAGCGGGGGAGTTAGATACGCAGTATTTT,16,NA,TRBV7-2,TRBJ2-3,TRBD2
CASSLAGSFSGNTIYF,TGCGCCAGCAGCTTGGCGGGAAGTTTCTCTGGAAACACCATATATTTT,16,once,TRBV5-1,TRBJ1-3,NA
CASSVADTRGGYAGANVLTF,TGTGCCAGCAGCGTAGCTGACACAAGGGGTGGATATGCTGGGGCCAACGTCCTGACTTTC,20,once,TRBV9,TRBJ2-6,NA
CASSSYRDNYEQYF,TGTGCCAGCAGCTCGTACCGGGACAACTACGAGCAGTACTTC,14,NA,TRBV11-3,TRBJ2-7,NA
CASSEVGAYYEQYF,TGTGCCAGCAGCGAAGTTGGGGCATACTACGAGCAGTACTTC,14,NA,TRBV11-3,TRBJ2-7,NA
CASYDPSYSQETQYF,TGTGCCAGCTATGACCCTAGCTACAGCCAAGAGACCCAGTACTTC,15,NA,TRBV6-1,TRBJ2-5,NA
CASTTFGTGYNEQFF,TGTGCCAGCACTACCTTCGGGACAGGCTACAATGAGCAGTTCTTC,15,NA,TRBV27,TRBJ2-1,TRBD1
CASSLAGTGEETQYF,TGCGCCAGCAGCTTGGCGGGCACAGGGGAAGAGACCCAGTACTTC,15,NA,TRBV5-1,TRBJ2-5,TRBD1
CASSQGGRDNQPQHF,TGCGCCAGCAGCCAGGGGGGACGGGACAATCAGCCCCAGCATTTT,15,NA,TRBV4-1,TRBJ1-5,NA
CASSLVLWLERGEQFF,TGTGCCAGCAGCTTGGTCCTGTGGCTAGAAAGGGGTGAGCAGTTCTTC,16,few,TRBV5-6,TRBJ2-1,NA
CASRPGTGASNSPLHF,TGTGCCAGCAGGCCCGGGACAGGAGCTTCAAATTCACCCCTCCACTTT,16,NA,TRBV6-4,TRBJ1-6,TRBD1
CASSILRQGRNGYTF,TGTGCCAGTAGTATCTTGAGACAGGGAAGGAATGGCTACACCTTC,15,NA,TRBV19,TRBJ1-2,TRBD1
CSVEGIRGGEGNTEAFF,TGCAGCGTTGAAGGTATCCGGGGGGGTGAAGGGAACACTGAAGCTTTCTTT,17,NA,TRBV29-1,TRBJ1-1,NA
CSVLSGGSSSFF,TGCAGCGTTCTTAGCGGGGGCTCCTCGAGTTTCTTC,12,NA,TRBV29-1,TRBJ2-1,TRBD2
CASSSDRDYTF,TGTGCCAGCTCATCGGACAGGGACTACACCTTC,11,NA,TRBV18,TRBJ1-2,TRBD1
CASSPRDSTYNEQFF,TGTGCCAGCAGCCCTCGGGACAGTACATACAATGAGCAGTTCTTC,15,NA,TRBV7-6,TRBJ2-1,TRBD1
CSVGSVAREEKLFF,TGCAGCGTTGGCTCAGTCGCCCGGGAGGAAAAACTGTTTTTT,14,NA,TRBV29-1,TRBJ1-4,NA
CASSGQTSGGDSNEQFF,TGTGCCAGCAGTGGGCAGACTAGCGGGGGGGACAGCAATGAGCAGTTCTTC,17,few,TRBV25-1,TRBJ2-1,TRBD2
CASSVAVAGGSYEQYF,TGTGCCAGCAGCGTAGCGGTAGCGGGGGGTTCCTACGAGCAGTACTTC,16,NA,TRBV9,TRBJ2-7,TRBD2
CASSTGQGPPYGYTF,TGTGCCAGTAGTACGGGACAGGGGCCCCCGTATGGCTACACCTTC,15,NA,TRBV19,TRBJ1-2,TRBD1
CASSQEGLAGGQTQYF,TGTGCCAGCAGCCAAGAAGGACTAGCGGGGGGCCAGACGCAGTATTTT,16,NA,TRBV4-2,TRBJ2-3,TRBD2
CASASGTSTDTQYF,TGTGCCAGCGCTAGCGGAACTAGCACAGATACGCAGTATTTT,14,NA,TRBV7-3,TRBJ2-3,TRBD2
CASSPGSSGGEKLFF,TGTGCCAGCAGCCCGGGGTCGTCCGGGGGGGAAAAACTGTTTTTT,15,once,TRBV5-8,TRBJ1-4,NA
CSVEGDGGGELFF,TGCAGCGTTGAAGGGGACGGGGGCGGGGAGCTGTTTTTT,13,NA,TRBV29-1,TRBJ2-2,NA
CASSRQSMVAYEQYF,TGCGCCAGCAGCCGACAGTCCATGGTCGCCTACGAGCAGTACTTC,15,NA,TRBV5-1,TRBJ2-7,NA
CASSELRGGSSTDTQYF,TGTGCCAGCAGTGAACTACGCGGGGGTTCTAGCACAGATACGCAGTATTTT,17,once,TRBV6-1,TRBJ2-3,TRBD2
CASTRLTSGGAYEQFF,TGTGCCAGTACCAGACTGACTAGCGGGGGGGCCTATGAGCAGTTCTTC,16,NA,TRBV19,TRBJ2-1,TRBD2
CSHTGTGQTEAFF,TGCAGCCACACCGGGACAGGGCAAACTGAAGCTTTCTTT,13,NA,TRBV29-1,TRBJ1-1,TRBD1
CSVLGQGGEQYF,TGCAGCGTCCTCGGACAGGGAGGCGAGCAGTACTTC,12,NA,TRBV29-1,TRBJ2-7,TRBD1
CASSILEGDIYGYTF,TGTGCCAGTAGCATCCTTGAAGGGGACATTTATGGCTACACCTTC,15,NA,TRBV19,TRBJ1-2,NA
CASSPPAGGSHTEAFF,TGTGCCAGCTCACCCCCCGCTGGAGGGTCGCACACTGAAGCTTTCTTT,16,NA,TRBV18,TRBJ1-1,NA
CASSLAGTGRTGELFF,TGTGCCAGCAGCTTAGCTGGGACAGGGAGAACCGGGGAGCTGTTTTTT,16,NA,TRBV7-2,TRBJ2-2,TRBD1
CASSIGDRSSGNTIYF,TGTGCCAGTAGTATCGGGGACAGGAGCTCTGGAAACACCATATATTTT,16,NA,TRBV19,TRBJ1-3,TRBD1
CASSLEGTYNSPLHF,TGCGCCAGCAGCTTGGAGGGGACCTATAATTCACCCCTCCACTTT,15,NA,TRBV5-1,TRBJ1-6,NA
CASSLEGLGETQYF,TGCGCCAGCAGCTTGGAGGGACTAGGGGAGACCCAGTACTTC,14,NA,TRBV5-1,TRBJ2-5,TRBD2
CASSAGQGTDTQYF,TGTGCCAGCAGCGCCGGACAGGGCACAGATACGCAGTATTTT,14,NA,TRBV7-3,TRBJ2-3,TRBD1